The sequence of this T cell receptor (beta chain) was determined in a study of T cells after yellow fever vaccination. TCRdb ran MiXCR on the 5' RACE reads and lists one entry per CDR3 protein. Among about 630,000 distinct CDR3 sequences listed, 9% to 15% were seen once. The sequence was collected from a man aged 30-40 years who received the YFV17D yellow fever vaccine. The sequenced sample was PBMCs, obtained on the day of the yellow fever booster vaccination.

In nucleotides, the CDR3 is TGCGCCAGCAGTCCAAGACTAGCGGGAGAGGGAAACATTCAGTACTTC. Translating gives CASSPRLAGEGNIQYF. The V call is TRBV5-1, the J call TRBJ2-4, with TRBD2 matching over 12 bases. The V segment lost 5 bases and the J segment 6 bases; nucleotides outside the gene matches: 9. This CDR3 has 16 amino acids. Germline CDR1 and CDR2: SGHRS and YFSETQ.